Sequencing of this T cell receptor beta chain was carried out in a study of T-cell reconstitution after alpha-beta-depleted transplantation in children. The TCRbeta library was prepared with unique molecular identifiers. TCRdb re-called the PCR reads with MiXCR, one entry per CDR3 protein. Of 300,000 to 400,000 distinct CDR3 sequences detected, around 15% appear once; the ten largest clones hold roughly 40%. The CDR3 length is 11 residues. Unmatched junction bases numbered 9, after V lost 8 bases and J lost 14 bases. There are many counts of this clonotype. This chain uses TRBV12-3 or TRBV12-4 with TRBJ2-1; 7 bases line up with TRBD2. The source is a male patient aged 2 to 9 who had a stem cell transplant for acute lymphoblastic leukemia, so the T cells may come from the graft donor. This material consisted of PBMCs, mostly from graft donor cells, taken 360 days after TCRalphabeta/CD19-depleted stem cell transplant. The CDR3 spells CASGEGLIKFF. The CDR3 nucleotides are TGTGCCAGCGGCGAGGGACTAATCAAGTTCTTC.